This note documents a single T cell receptor (beta chain) sequence. The germline V gene has CDR1 SQVTM and CDR2 ANQGSEA. The CDR3 sequence is 14 residues long. V lost 6 bases to trimming and J lost 2 bases; unmatched junction nucleotides: 7. Everyone who donated was a healthy bone marrow donor. This sample stems from a study of cytomegalovirus exposure and HLA in healthy donors. Use of 60 Vbeta and 13 Jbeta primers characterized the PCR. Using immunoSEQ multiplex PCR, the repertoire was profiled, and TCRdb retains in-frame clones only, with some absent. The data show some 160,000 clones, around 77% seen once.

The sequence came from a woman aged 25 to 45 in good health and CMV-seronegative. Sequencing used PBMCs. V usage is TRBV29-1 and J usage is TRBJ1-5; 7 positions agree with TRBD1. CDR3 amino acids: CSVSQGKGNQPQHF. CDR3 sequence (DNA): TGCAGCGTCTCACAGGGGAAGGGCAATCAGCCCCAGCATTTT.